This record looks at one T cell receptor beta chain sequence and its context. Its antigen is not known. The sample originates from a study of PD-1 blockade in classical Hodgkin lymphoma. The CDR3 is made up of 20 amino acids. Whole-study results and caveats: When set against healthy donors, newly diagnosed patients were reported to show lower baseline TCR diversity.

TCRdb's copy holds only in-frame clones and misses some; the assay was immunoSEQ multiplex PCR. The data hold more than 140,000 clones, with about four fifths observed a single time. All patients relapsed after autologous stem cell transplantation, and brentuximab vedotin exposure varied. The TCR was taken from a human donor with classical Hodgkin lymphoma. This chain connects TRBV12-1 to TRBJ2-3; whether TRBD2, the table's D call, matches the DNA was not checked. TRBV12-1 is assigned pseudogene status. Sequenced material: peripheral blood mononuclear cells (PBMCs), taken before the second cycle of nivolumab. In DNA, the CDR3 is TGTGCCAGCAGCTCTGGACTAGCGGGATTTACTTCGGGTTTCGCAGATACGCAGTATTTT. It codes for CASSSGLAGFTSGFADTQYF.